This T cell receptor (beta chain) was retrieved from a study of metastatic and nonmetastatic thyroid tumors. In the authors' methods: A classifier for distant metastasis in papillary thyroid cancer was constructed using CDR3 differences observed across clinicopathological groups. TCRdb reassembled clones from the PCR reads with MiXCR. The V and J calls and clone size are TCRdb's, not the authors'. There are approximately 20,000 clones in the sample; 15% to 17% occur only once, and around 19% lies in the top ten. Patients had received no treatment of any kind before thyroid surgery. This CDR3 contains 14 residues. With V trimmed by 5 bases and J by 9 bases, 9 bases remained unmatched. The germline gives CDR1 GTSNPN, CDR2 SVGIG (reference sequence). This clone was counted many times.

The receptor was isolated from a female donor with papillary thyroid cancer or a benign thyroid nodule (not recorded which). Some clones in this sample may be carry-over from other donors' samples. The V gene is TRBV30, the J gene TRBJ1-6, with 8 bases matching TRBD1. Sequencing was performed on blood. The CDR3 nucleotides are TGTGCCTGGTCCGTGGGACAGGCGGGTTCACCCCTCCACTTT. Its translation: CAWSVGQAGSPLHF.